This T cell receptor beta chain was recorded in a study of blood T cell repertoires in COVID-19. Across the study: Specimens from acute and convalescent COVID-19 originated in the United States, Italy and Spain. T cells, B-cell-depleted T cells, or PBMCs supplied cDNA or gDNA.

Germline lookup yields CDR1 SNHLY and CDR2 FYNNEI. V lost 8 bases, J lost 3 bases, and 10 bases stayed unmatched. The CDR3 spans 15 residues. The protocol was immunoSEQ multiplex PCR, while the TCRdb copy is restricted to in-frame clones and leaves out a portion. The data show fewer than 75,000 clones, 80% to 90% seen once. The rearrangement joins TRBV2 to TRBJ1-5; 7 nucleotides match TRBD1. The TCR sequence derives from a man aged 60-69 years with active or convalescent COVID-19. The material sequenced was peripheral blood. The CDR3 reads CASGRTRGTNQPQHF. CDR3 bases: TGTGCCAGCGGCAGAACCAGGGGGACCAATCAGCCCCAGCATTTT.